A selection of T cell receptor beta chains follows, all from one sample in a study of blood T cell repertoires in COVID-19. Profiling relied on immunoSEQ multiplex PCR, and the TCRdb table lists in-frame clones only, not all of them. The data show about 370,000 clones, 91% seen once. The source material was PBMCs or T cells enriched from blood (not recorded which). All receptors derive from a middle-aged woman who had been exposed to COVID-19. Each CDR3 is given without its conserved first and last residue. Fields, in order: J gene, D gene, V gene, clone size, CDR3 protein. D genes are given only for firm matches. Size tells how often a clone was seen (once, few, many) or the class of an expanded clone, and some rows leave it out.

>TRBJ2-2|TRBD1|TRBV19|once
ASSFRGQGYTGELF
>TRBJ1-2|TRBD1|TRBV2|.
ASTIDAGGYGYT
>TRBJ1-5|.|TRBV6-2/TRBV6-3|.
ASSPWGRYNNQPQH
>TRBJ2-1|TRBD2|TRBV25-1|once
ASSELAGNEQF
>TRBJ1-2|.|TRBV20-1|.
SASGTLGGDGYT
>TRBJ2-7|.|TRBV30|.
AWSRLSVAFEQY
>TRBJ2-7|TRBD1|TRBV2|.
ATDSADRGIHEQY
>TRBJ1-1|TRBD1|TRBV5-4|.
ASRSTGGLRNTEAF
>TRBJ2-1|TRBD2|TRBV7-2|few
ASSLLGGYNEQF
>TRBJ2-2|TRBD1|TRBV4-1|.
ASSQETGDNTGELF
>TRBJ2-3|.|TRBV7-3|.
ASSPHGEMITGDTQY
>TRBJ2-7|TRBD2|TRBV7-2|.
ASGLAGGSEQY
>TRBJ1-1|.|TRBV27|.
ASSPSRGAGTEAF
>TRBJ1-4|.|TRBV18|.
ASSARGNEKLF
>TRBJ2-2|TRBD2|TRBV4-3|.
ASSQEGGRATGELF
>TRBJ1-1|.|TRBV30|.
AWSGAPMNTEAF
>TRBJ1-2|TRBD1|TRBV7-9|.
ASSHGTEFYGYT
>TRBJ2-7|.|TRBV5-1|.
ASSKSRVPAYEQY
>TRBJ2-4|.|TRBV24-1|few
ATTGGQASKNIQY
>TRBJ2-3|TRBD1|TRBV9|.
ASSVGRGQFTDTQY
>TRBJ2-2|.|TRBV2|.
ASSELAAGRNTGELF
>TRBJ1-3|.|TRBV18|few
ASSPVSIFGPSSGNTIY
>TRBJ1-3|.|TRBV6-5|.
ATTASSGNTIY
>TRBJ1-6|.|TRBV25-1|.
ASSWTDNSPLH
>TRBJ2-7|TRBD1|TRBV7-2|.
ASSLAGSGGPYEQY
>TRBJ2-1|TRBD1|TRBV11-2|.
ASNRLGTGIVYNEQF
>TRBJ1-1|.|TRBV5-4|.
ASSHLGGNTEAF
>TRBJ2-2|TRBD1|TRBV7-3|once
ASSFTLGTGKAGELF
>TRBJ2-1|.|TRBV3-1/TRBV3-2|.
ASSQAAGKGNEQF
>TRBJ1-2|TRBD1|TRBV28|once
ASDGQETNYGYT
>TRBJ1-4|.|TRBV2|.
ASSEAWGELF
>TRBJ1-4|TRBD1|TRBV5-1|.
ASSPRDSLNEKLF
>TRBJ2-1|.|TRBV11-2|.
ASSSSGDEQF
>TRBJ2-1|TRBD2|TRBV7-9|.
ASSPAASGGARSYNEQF
>TRBJ1-2|.|TRBV30|.
AWMPQGRNYGYT
>TRBJ1-1|.|TRBV10-2|few
ASSTRPTDTEAF
>TRBJ2-5|TRBD1|TRBV7-9|.
ASSLGTGQETQY
>TRBJ1-2|.|TRBV11-2|.
ASSLEGRVGYGYT
>TRBJ1-1|TRBD1|TRBV6-1|.
ASSERDRAWVAEAF
>TRBJ1-1|TRBD1|TRBV2|.
ASRDRRDTEAF
>TRBJ2-1|.|TRBV7-3|.
ASSLTGGPAHVYNEQF
>TRBJ1-1|TRBD1|TRBV14|.
ASSLRQGSTEAF
>TRBJ1-1|TRBD1|TRBV13|.
ASSLGPGQVSNTEAF
>TRBJ2-5|.|TRBV18|.
ASSPRPKQQETQY
>TRBJ2-1|TRBD1|TRBV2|.
ASLRDSNNEQF
>TRBJ2-3|TRBD1|TRBV6-5|once
ASSYGRGMDTQY
>TRBJ1-6|.|TRBV6-5|.
ASSYSTISPLH
>TRBJ2-3|TRBD2|TRBV3-1/TRBV3-2|.
ASSLLSGSADTQY
>TRBJ2-3|TRBD1|TRBV7-2|.
ASSPWTGISTDTQY
>TRBJ1-5|.|TRBV6-1|once
ASSEQAIGNQPQH
>TRBJ1-2|TRBD1|TRBV19|.
ASAARDRYYGYT